A selection of T cell receptor beta chains follows, all from one sample in a study of cytomegalovirus exposure and HLA in healthy donors. Clones were sequenced by immunoSEQ multiplex PCR, and TCRdb holds only the in-frame ones, with some missing. The profile shows roughly 130,000 clones, 88% of them singletons. Specimen: PBMCs. Receptor source: a man aged 25 to 45 in good health and CMV-seronegative. The CDR3 runs from the conserved cysteine through the conserved F or W. Fields, in order: clone size, V gene, D gene, J gene, CDR3 protein, CDR3 DNA. The D gene is left open where the match is weak. Clone size, where shown, is once, few, many, or a class for clones that have expanded.

.,TRBV20-1,.,TRBJ2-3,CSAYTGDTQYF,TGCAGTGCTTATACTGGTGATACGCAGTATTTT
.,TRBV4-3,.,TRBJ1-2,CASSQDTGSYGYTF,TGCGCCAGCAGCCAAGATACCGGGAGCTATGGCTACACCTTC
.,TRBV9,TRBD1,TRBJ1-5,CASGRGQGRHSHSNQPQHF,TGTGCCAGCGGACGGGGACAGGGGCGACACTCACATAGCAATCAGCCCCAGCATTTT
.,TRBV5-1,TRBD1,TRBJ1-1,CASSFSGGPTEAFF,TGCGCCAGCAGCTTTTCAGGGGGCCCGACTGAAGCTTTCTTT
.,TRBV9,TRBD2,TRBJ2-7,CASSVGSSGSYEQYF,TGTGCCAGCAGCGTAGGGAGTAGCGGGAGCTACGAGCAGTACTTC
.,TRBV6-5,TRBD2,TRBJ2-3,CASRDSSGLADTQYF,TGTGCCAGCAGGGATTCTAGCGGACTTGCAGATACGCAGTATTTT
.,TRBV5-1,.,TRBJ2-5,CASSPAEPKETQYF,TGCGCCAGCAGCCCTGCGGAACCTAAAGAGACCCAGTACTTC
.,TRBV30,.,TRBJ2-6,CAWLDGDSGANVLTF,TGTGCCTGGTTAGACGGGGACTCTGGGGCCAACGTCCTGACTTTC
.,TRBV30,.,TRBJ1-1,CAWSVERMNTEAFF,TGTGCCTGGAGTGTAGAGAGGATGAACACTGAAGCTTTCTTT
.,TRBV13,TRBD1,TRBJ2-2,CASSRQLTGGAGELFF,TGTGCCAGCAGCCGGCAATTGACAGGGGGCGCCGGGGAGCTGTTTTTT
.,TRBV6-1,TRBD2,TRBJ2-1,CASRAGGGYEQFF,TGTGCCAGCAGAGCGGGAGGAGGTTATGAGCAGTTCTTC
.,TRBV5-5,TRBD2,TRBJ2-2,CASSLRLAGGNGELFF,TGTGCCAGCAGCTTGCGGCTAGCGGGAGGAAACGGGGAGCTGTTTTTT
.,TRBV4-1,TRBD2,TRBJ2-1,CASSQVHGRRYEQFF,TGCGCCAGCAGCCAAGTACACGGGAGGAGGTATGAGCAGTTCTTC
.,TRBV9,TRBD2,TRBJ2-1,CASSPGGRYNEQFF,TGTGCCAGCAGCCCGGGCGGGAGATACAATGAGCAGTTCTTC
.,TRBV7-9,.,TRBJ1-1,CASSPTMEGEAFF,TGTGCCAGCAGCCCCACAATGGAGGGTGAAGCTTTCTTT
few,TRBV2,.,TRBJ1-5,CASSEGRIHQPQHF,TGTGCCAGCAGTGAAGGGCGGATTCATCAGCCCCAGCATTTT
.,TRBV9,.,TRBJ1-2,CASSVDPPGLSGSGYTF,TGTGCCAGCAGCGTAGACCCCCCTGGACTTTCGGGTAGTGGCTACACCTTC
.,TRBV4-1,.,TRBJ1-5,CASSPSLTVNLQPQHF,TGCGCCAGCAGCCCTTCTTTGACAGTTAATCTTCAGCCCCAGCATTTT